This passage covers 20 T cell receptor beta chains from one sample sequenced in a study of cytomegalovirus exposure and HLA in healthy donors. Use of 60 Vbeta and 13 Jbeta primers characterized the PCR. Sequenced by immunoSEQ multiplex PCR; TCRdb stores in-frame clones only, minus some. The sample consists of about 180,000 clones, around three quarters of them appearing once. Sequenced input: PBMCs. These TCRs come from a man aged 35-49 years in good health and CMV-seronegative.

The CDR3 region is CASSDGQGWGYTF. The CDR3 DNA is TGTGCCAGTAGTGATGGACAGGGATGGGGCTACACCTTC. The chain employs TRBV19 and TRBJ1-2; 8 bases fit TRBD1. This CDR3 contains 13 residues. Losses at the gene ends were 5 bases for V and 8 bases for J; bases not matched to a gene: 7. Germline CDR1 reads LNHDA; CDR2 reads SQIVND (reference sequence).

This clone occurred once. The chain couples TRBV19 to TRBJ2-7, with 8 bases matching TRBD1. The CDR3 extends over 13 amino acids. Germline CDR1 and CDR2: LNHDA and SQIVND (reference sequence). V lost 5 bases and J lost 5; bases outside the gene matches: 5. The CDR3 loop reads CASSFSGGHEQYF. The CDR3 bases are TGTGCCAGTAGTTTTTCAGGGGGCCACGAGCAGTACTTC.

This clone has just a few counts. The chain recombines TRBV19 with TRBJ1-5; tentatively, D is TRBD1 (6 bases). Germline loops: CDR1 LNHDA, CDR2 SQIVND (reference sequence). The CDR3 spans 14 residues. V was trimmed by 6 bases and J by 6 bases, leaving 15 bases between them. CDR3 protein: CASRGGPAGQPQHF. The CDR3, as DNA: TGTGCCAGTAGGGGGGGGCCGGCGGGTCAGCCCCAGCATTTT.

This clone was found once. The genes are TRBV21-1 and TRBJ1-2. TRBV21-1 is reported as a pseudogene. This CDR3 is built from 17 residues. CDR3 amino acids: CASSKAPRRGGEDGYTF. The CDR3 DNA is TGTGCCAGCAGCAAAGCGCCACGACGGGGCGGGGAGGATGGCTACACCTTC.

The chain recombines TRBV27 with TRBJ2-5; D uncertain. The end of the DNA aligns better with TRBJ2-7, so the J call may be wrong. The CDR3 extends over 13 amino acids. The germline V gene encodes CDR1 MNHEY and CDR2 SMNVEV (reference sequence). The CDR3 here is CASSSNRHLEQYF. CDR3 sequence (DNA): TGTGCCAGCAGTTCCAACAGACACCTCGAGCAGTACTTC.

This clone occurred a few times. The CDR3 here is CASSASGSIKTQYF. The CDR3 region has the DNA TGTGCCAGCAGCGCTAGCGGGAGTATAAAGACCCAGTACTTC. The chain couples TRBV25-1 to TRBJ2-5, with 10 bases identical to TRBD2. Per the germline V gene, CDR1 is MGHDK and CDR2 is SYGVNS. V lost 6 bases, J lost 6 bases, and 7 bases stayed unmatched. The CDR3 contains 14 residues.

The chain employs TRBV6-1 and TRBJ1-1; D perhaps matches TRBD1 (5 bases). V lost 6 bases and J 9 bases, leaving 14 bases between the germline ends. The germline gives CDR1 MNHNS, CDR2 SASEGT. CDR3 length: 12 residues. CDR3 protein: CASSRGGDQAFF. The DNA for the CDR3 is TGTGCCAGCAGCCGCGGGGGGGATCAAGCTTTCTTT.

V and J are TRBV7-9 and TRBJ2-7; D may be TRBD1 (6 bases). V dropped 5 bases and J dropped 3 bases, with 17 bases sitting between them. Per germline, CDR1 SEHNR and CDR2 FQNEAQ (reference sequence). CDR3 length: 15 residues. The CDR3 is CASSVRTEVDYEQYF. CDR3 nucleotides: TGTGCCAGCAGCGTAAGGACAGAGGTCGACTACGAGCAGTACTTC.

The rearrangement uses TRBV4-3 and TRBJ2-3; 7 bases line up with TRBD1. After removal of 0 bases from V and 4 bases from J, the junction contained 7 bases not matched to a gene. This CDR3 has 16 amino acids. Per the germline V gene, CDR1 is LGHNA and CDR2 is YSLEER. CDR3 sequence (DNA): TGCGCCAGCAGCCAAGATTGGCAGGGGGTATCAGATACGCAGTATTTT. Encoded protein: CASSQDWQGVSDTQYF.

The chain carries TRBV14 and TRBJ2-7; 11 bases line up with TRBD1. The CDR3 runs 17 residues. The V gene's germline CDR1 is SGHDN and CDR2 FVKESK. V shed 4 bases, J shed 3 bases, and the junction held 11 bases outside the gene matches. Here the CDR3 DNA reads TGTGCCAGCAGCCTCCTTCCGGGACAGGGGGTAGACTACGAGCAGTACTTC. It yields the protein CASSLLPGQGVDYEQYF.

This sequence joins TRBV15 and TRBJ2-5; no firm D call. CDR3 size: 12 residues. CDR1 is LNHNV and CDR2 is YYDKDF in the germline V gene (reference sequence). The V gene lost 0 bases and the J gene lost 5 bases, with 4 bases spanning the gap. CDR3 nucleotide sequence: TGTGCCACCAGCAGAGAGGGCGAGACCCAGTACTTC. This sequence encodes CATSREGETQYF.

In its sample, this clone was seen a few times. The genes are TRBV5-5 and TRBJ1-3, with a possible D match to TRBD1 (6 bases). Between the trimmed V and J ends, which lost 3 bases and 0 bases, there was a span of 13 bases. The V gene's germline CDR1 is SGHKS and CDR2 YYEKEE (reference sequence). This CDR3 region has 16 residues. CDR3: CASSSDTGPSGNTIYF. For the CDR3, the DNA is TGTGCCAGCAGCTCAGACACAGGGCCCTCTGGAAACACCATATATTTT.

V and J are TRBV30 and TRBJ1-5, with D maybe TRBD1 (5 bases). The germline gives CDR1 GTSNPN, CDR2 SVGIG (reference sequence). CDR3 size: 13 residues. V was cut by 8 bases and J by 6 bases, with 17 bases left in between. The DNA for the CDR3 is TGTGCCGGGGGGGAGGGCATGAGTCAGCCCCAGCATTTT. Protein product: CAGGEGMSQPQHF.

The rearrangement links TRBV7-2 to TRBJ1-1; D not certain. The ends were cut back, 2 bases at V and 3 bases at J, with 13 bases in the middle. The CDR3 has 15 residues. Germline loops: CDR1 SGHTA, CDR2 FQGNSA. This CDR3 is CASSLLAFPDTEAFF. The CDR3 bases are TGTGCCAGCAGCTTATTGGCATTCCCCGACACTGAAGCTTTCTTT. Variable domain in full (rest from reference TRBV7-2 and TRBJ1-1): GAGVSQSPSNKVTEKGKDVELRCDPISGHTALYWYRQSLGQGLEFLIYFQGNSAPDKSGLPSDRFSAERTGGSVSTLTIQRTQQEDSAVYLCASSLLAFPDTEAFFGQGTRLTVV.

This clone has a single count. J is TRBJ2-7 and V is TRBV7-6; 15 nucleotides match TRBD2. Germline lookup yields CDR1 SGHVS and CDR2 FNYEAQ. The CDR3 runs to 15 residues. V dropped 4 bases and J dropped 4; count of bases not matched to a gene: 2. CDR3 loop: CASSSGLAGGYEQYF. The CDR3 nucleotides read TGTGCCAGCAGCTCGGGACTAGCGGGGGGATACGAGCAGTACTTC.

This clone was seen once. The chain recombines TRBV6-5 with TRBJ2-7, with 8 bases lining up with TRBD1. V was pared by 6 bases and J by 7 bases, with 8 bases of the junction left unmatched. Per the germline V gene, CDR1 is MNHEY and CDR2 is SVGAGI. CDR3 length: 13 residues. The CDR3 here is CASSLDRVAEQYF. CDR3 bases: TGTGCCAGCAGCTTGGACAGGGTGGCGGAGCAGTACTTC.

V usage is TRBV7-2 and J usage is TRBJ1-1, with D unclear. Trimming stripped 3 bases from V and 6 bases from J, with 8 bases between. The germline V gene encodes CDR1 SGHTA and CDR2 FQGNSA. The CDR3 runs to 12 residues. In DNA, the CDR3 is TGTGCCAGCAGCTTCCGGAGATCTGAAGCTTTCTTT. The encoded protein is CASSFRRSEAFF.

The V and J genes are TRBV15 and TRBJ1-5; the match to TRBD1 covers 8 bases. CDR1 is LNHNV, CDR2 YYDKDF, per germline (reference sequence). The V segment lost 3 bases and the J segment 7 bases; nucleotides outside the gene matches: 5. The CDR3 length is 14 residues. The CDR3 sequence is CATSRQGAEQPQHF. For the CDR3, the DNA is TGTGCCACCAGCAGGCAGGGGGCTGAACAGCCCCAGCATTTT.

V usage is TRBV9 and J usage is TRBJ2-3, with 10 positions matching TRBD2. Germline V gene data show CDR1 as SGDLS and CDR2 as YYNGEE. This CDR3 region has 13 residues. V dropped 7 bases and J dropped 5; count of bases not matched to a gene: 4. The CDR3 sequence: CASQAGGGDTQYF. In nucleotides, the CDR3 is TGTGCCAGCCAAGCGGGGGGGGGAGATACGCAGTATTTT.

CDR3 in amino acids: CASSLILAGSYEQYF. In DNA, the CDR3 is TGTGCCAGCAGCTTAATACTAGCGGGGAGCTACGAGCAGTACTTC. This sequence joins TRBV11-3 and TRBJ2-7, with TRBD2 matching 10 bases. The CDR3 runs 15 residues. V shed 2 bases and J 3 bases; nucleotides not matched to a gene: 4. CDR1 and CDR2 from the germline V gene are SGHNT and YENEEA.